Below, 22 T cell receptor beta chains from the same sample are listed, as sequenced in a study of blood T cell repertoires in COVID-19 (dated by TCRdb to 2018 to 2020). The receptor library was made with the immunoSEQ multiplex PCR assay. Not all clones reach the TCRdb copy of this immuneACCESS table, which keeps in-frame sequences only. Checked studies attribute under half of the gap to unresolved V genes and leave the rest unexplained. This sample has 470,000 or so clones in its table, and more than 85% of those were observed once. The ten largest clones take up over 4% of the sample. The sample was peripheral blood. The receptors come from a woman in her twenties or thirties with acute or convalescent COVID-19.

The chain combines TRBV28 with TRBJ2-7; D unclear. Deletions cut 7 bases from V and 7 bases from J, with 14 bases between. The CDR3 length is 12 residues. Germline CDR1 and CDR2: MDHEN and SYDVKM. The chain's CDR3 is CASTSSPLEQYF. The CDR3 DNA reads as TGTGCCAGCACCTCGTCCCCGTTGGAGCAGTACTTC.

This chain links TRBV30 with TRBJ1-1, with D unclear. This CDR3 comprises 13 residues. Germline V lookup: CDR1 GTSNPN, CDR2 SVGIG (reference sequence). V was clipped by 3 bases and J by 1 base, with 9 bases between them. This CDR3 is CAWSDHGNTEAFF. The CDR3 DNA reads as TGTGCCTGGAGCGATCACGGGAACACTGAAGCTTTCTTT.

This sequence joins TRBV3-1 (or the pseudogene TRBV3-2) and TRBJ2-1; 7 bases line up with TRBD1. The CDR3 sequence is 14 residues long. Trimming cost V 4 bases and J 4 bases; bases outside gene matches: 4. Germline CDR1 is LGHDT and CDR2 is YNNKEL (reference sequence). The CDR3 loop is CASSRRDSYNEQFF. CDR3 nucleotides: TGTGCCAGCAGCCGAAGGGACAGTTACAATGAGCAGTTCTTC.

The J gene is TRBJ2-1, the V gene TRBV9; 13 nucleotides line up with TRBD2. Unmatched junction bases numbered 9, after V lost 3 bases and J lost 6 bases. The CDR3 contains 17 residues. Germline V gene sequence: CDR1 SGDLS, CDR2 YYNGEE. The CDR3 bases are TGTGCCAGCAGCGGGAGAGGGGGACTAGCGGGGACCAATGAGCAGTTCTTC. This gives the protein CASSGRGGLAGTNEQFF.

Concerning this clone: With a much larger clone just one base away, this may be a read error. The chain carries TRBV5-5 and TRBJ1-3; 7 nucleotides agree with TRBD1. The V gene end was trimmed by 3 bases and the J gene end by 0 bases; junction bases not matched to a gene: 3. The germline V gene has CDR1 SGHKS and CDR2 YYEKEE (reference sequence). This CDR3 spans 15 amino acids. The CDR3 DNA is TGTGCCAGCAGCTGGGGACAGCGCTCTGGAAACACCATATATTTT. Translation: CASSWGQRSGNTIYF.

The chain combines TRBV2 with TRBJ2-7, with 9 bases matching TRBD1. This CDR3 spans 13 amino acids. The germline V gene encodes CDR1 SNHLY and CDR2 FYNNEI. With 6 bases clipped from V and 7 bases from J, the junction kept 7 bases outside the gene matches. CDR3 nucleotides: TGTGCCAGCAGCCGCGACAGGGGGGGAGAGCAGTACTTC. Protein: CASSRDRGGEQYF. The entire variable domain, with the rest obtained from reference TRBV2 and TRBJ2-7, is as follows: EPEVTQTPSHQVTQMGQEVILRCVPISNHLYFYWYRQILGQKVEFLVSFYNNEISEKSEIFDDQFSVERPDGSNFTLKIRSTKLEDSAMYFCASSRDRGGEQYFGPGTRLTVT.

This chain uses TRBV30 with TRBJ1-6; 8 positions agree with TRBD1. The CDR3 length is 17 residues. The V gene end was trimmed by 2 bases and the J gene end by 0 bases; junction bases not matched to a gene: 6. From germline, CDR1 is GTSNPN and CDR2 SVGIG (reference sequence). The DNA for the CDR3 is TGTGCCTGGAGTCCTTTGGACAGGGACTCCTATAATTCACCCCTCCACTTT. Protein sequence: CAWSPLDRDSYNSPLHF.

The CDR3 DNA sequence: TGTGCCAGCAGTCCCGGGACTCTCTATGGCTACACCTTC. It codes for CASSPGTLYGYTF. The V call is TRBV28, the J call TRBJ1-2; weak D call: TRBD1 (5 bases). V was clipped by 5 bases and J by 4 bases, with 11 bases between them. The CDR3 is made up of 13 amino acids. CDR1 and CDR2 (germline): MDHEN, SYDVKM.

The rearrangement links TRBV2 to TRBJ2-3, with TRBD2 matching over 8 bases. V lost 7 bases, J lost 9 bases, and 9 bases stayed unmatched. The V gene's germline CDR1 is SNHLY and CDR2 FYNNEI. The CDR3 loop spans 13 amino acids. CDR3 protein: CASTTGGLVTQYF. Here the CDR3 DNA reads TGTGCCAGCACTACGGGGGGGCTGGTGACGCAGTATTTT.

The rearrangement joins TRBV5-1 to TRBJ2-7; TRBD1 aligns across 10 bases. Germline V gives CDR1 SGHRS, CDR2 YFSETQ. There are 15 residues in the CDR3. The V segment lost 0 bases and the J segment 2 bases; nucleotides outside the gene matches: 2. In DNA form, the CDR3 reads TGCGCCAGCAGCTTGGCCGGACAGGGGGCCTACGAGCAGTACTTC. Translation gives CASSLAGQGAYEQYF.

The V call is TRBV7-6, the J call TRBJ2-1; weak D call: TRBD2 (5 bases). The germline gives CDR1 SGHVS, CDR2 FNYEAQ. The CDR3 is 16 amino acids. V was pared by 3 bases and J by 6 bases, with 18 bases between. The CDR3 nucleotides read TGTGCCAGCAGCTTTAATCTTGGGGAACTAGTCAATGAGCAGTTCTTC. This sequence encodes CASSFNLGELVNEQFF.

The chain links TRBV7-8 to TRBJ1-2, with D perhaps TRBD1 (6 bases). Germline-derived CDR1 and CDR2 are SGHVS and FQNEAQ. This CDR3 contains 13 residues. V lost 5 bases to trimming and J lost 2 bases, with 9 bases between them. The CDR3 sequence: CASSEQGNYGYTF. CDR3 DNA sequence: TGTGCCAGCAGCGAACAGGGAAACTATGGCTACACCTTC.

J is TRBJ2-7 and V is TRBV28; tentative D call: TRBD1 (5 bases). CDR1 and CDR2 from the germline V gene are MDHEN and SYDVKM. Trimming removed 4 bases at V and 2 bases at J, with 9 bases between. The CDR3 is made up of 13 amino acids. In DNA, the CDR3 is TGTGCCAGCAGTTCGACAGAGCCCTACGAGCAGTACTTC. Encoded protein: CASSSTEPYEQYF.

This clone is a singleton in its sample. The chain carries TRBV28 and TRBJ1-5; 9 bases agree with TRBD1. Germline CDR1 MDHEN, CDR2 SYDVKM. The junction had 4 bases not matched to a gene; V was cut back by 10 bases and J by 6 bases. The CDR3 spans 12 residues. Here the CDR3 DNA reads TGTGCCATCACAGGGGGCAGTCAGCCCCAGCATTTT. This sequence encodes CAITGGSQPQHF.

The chain uses TRBV5-1 and TRBJ1-6; a weak D match, TRBD1 (6 bases). CDR3 length: 13 residues. V lost 0 bases, J lost 10 bases, and 8 bases lay in between. Germline V gene lookup returns CDR1 SGHRS and CDR2 YFSETQ. The CDR3 sequence is CASSLDRDSPLHF. CDR3 bases: TGCGCCAGCAGCTTGGACAGGGACTCACCCCTCCACTTT.

The chain has TRBV4-1 and TRBJ2-7, with 8 bases matching TRBD1. The CDR3 loop spans 15 amino acids. Trimming took 1 base from V and 6 from J; bases not matched to a gene: 8. Germline-derived CDR1 and CDR2 are MGHRA and YSYEKL. The CDR3 region is CASSQVFRTGSEQYF. The CDR3 DNA reads as TGCGCCAGCAGCCAAGTATTCAGGACAGGGAGCGAGCAGTACTTC.

V usage is TRBV7-2 and J usage is TRBJ2-5, with 10 bases fitting TRBD1. Losses at the gene ends were 4 bases for V and 5 bases for J; bases not matched to a gene: 7. In germline, CDR1 is SGHTA, CDR2 FQGNSA. This CDR3 is 15 amino acids long. In DNA, the CDR3 is TGTGCCAGCAGCTCACCGGGACAGGGGTGGGAGACCCAGTACTTC. This translates into CASSSPGQGWETQYF.

The chain employs TRBV18 and TRBJ1-5; TRBD1 matches at 10 bases. After removal of 4 bases from V and 6 bases from J, the junction contained 3 bases not matched to a gene. The germline CDR1 and CDR2 sequences are KGHSH and LQKENI. This CDR3 is built from 14 residues. CDR3 nucleotide sequence: TGTGCCAGCTCACAGGACAGGGGGGGTCAGCCCCAGCATTTT. Amino acids: CASSQDRGGQPQHF. The entire variable domain, with the rest obtained from reference TRBV18 and TRBJ1-5, is as follows: NAGVMQNPRHLVRRRGQEARLRCSPMKGHSHVYWYRQLPEEGLKFMVYLQKENIIDESGMPKERFSAEFPKEGPSILRIQQVVRGDSAAYFCASSQDRGGQPQHFGDGTRLSIL.

This clone occurred once. The chain couples TRBV2 to TRBJ2-5; TRBD2 might be the D (6 bases). This CDR3 has 16 amino acids. V was clipped by 1 base and J by 2 bases, with 14 bases between them. Germline CDR1 SNHLY, CDR2 FYNNEI. The CDR3 region is CASSEGSGATQETQYF. CDR3 bases: TGTGCCAGCAGTGAAGGTTCGGGAGCAACTCAAGAGACCCAGTACTTC.

The chain employs TRBV7-2 and TRBJ2-2, with TRBD2 matching over 12 bases. J lost 8 bases, V lost 1 base, and 5 bases had no gene match. Germline values: CDR1 SGHTA, CDR2 FQGNSA. This CDR3 has 16 amino acids. The CDR3 loop is CASSLGLAGVRGELFF. For the CDR3, the DNA is TGTGCCAGCAGCTTAGGACTAGCGGGGGTTAGGGGGGAGCTGTTTTTT.

The J gene is TRBJ1-5, the V gene TRBV6-1; possibly TRBD1 for D (5 bases). V lost 2 bases and J lost 0, with 11 bases in between. Germline CDR1 MNHNS, CDR2 SASEGT. The CDR3 consists of 16 residues. The CDR3 is CASSEKGIYSNQPQHF. The CDR3 nucleotides are TGTGCCAGCAGTGAAAAGGGGATATATAGCAATCAGCCCCAGCATTTT.

The chain carries TRBV11-2 and TRBJ2-7; 10 bases match TRBD2. This CDR3 comprises 15 residues. V lost 2 bases, J lost 0 bases, and 1 base stayed unmatched. Germline V gene data show CDR1 as SGHAT and CDR2 as FQNNGV. In DNA form, the CDR3 reads TGTGCCAGCAGCTTAAGCGGGGGGGGCTCCTACGAGCAGTACTTC. This sequence encodes CASSLSGGGSYEQYF.